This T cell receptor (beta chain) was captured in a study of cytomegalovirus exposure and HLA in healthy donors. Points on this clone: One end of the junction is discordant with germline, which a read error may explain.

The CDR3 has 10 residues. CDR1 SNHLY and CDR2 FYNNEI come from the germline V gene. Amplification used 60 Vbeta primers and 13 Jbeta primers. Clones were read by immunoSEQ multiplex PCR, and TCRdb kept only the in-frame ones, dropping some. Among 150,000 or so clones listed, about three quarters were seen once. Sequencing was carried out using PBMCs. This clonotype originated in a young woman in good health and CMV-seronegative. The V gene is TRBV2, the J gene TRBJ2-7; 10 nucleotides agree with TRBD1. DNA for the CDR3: TGTGCCAGCAGCCGTAGGGACAGGGGTTTC. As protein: CASSRRDRGF. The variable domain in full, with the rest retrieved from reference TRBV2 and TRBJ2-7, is EPEVTQTPSHQVTQMGQEVILRCVPISNHLYFYWYRQILGQKVEFLVSFYNNEISEKSEIFDDQFSVERPDGSNFTLKIRSTKLEDSAMYFCASSRRDRGFGPGTRLTVT.